The 9 T cell receptor beta chains below were found in one sample sequenced in a study of Graves' ophthalmopathy and Graves' hyperthyroidism. The study amplified TCR beta CDR3 regions using RNA transcripts. Second-round multiplex PCR came after first-round RT-PCR with HTBI primers. TCRdb redid the calling of the multiplex PCR reads with MiXCR, one entry per CDR3 protein. The top ten clones hold 44% of a sample with 650,000 to 900,000 distinct CDR3 sequences, 40% of them seen once. Sequenced sample: peripheral blood. These receptors originate from an adult man with Graves' ophthalmopathy.

The chain recombines TRBV7-7 with TRBJ2-5; 7 bases align to TRBD2. The ends lost 7 bases at V and 5 bases at J; junction bases unmatched: 16. The CDR3 covers 16 residues. The germline V gene encodes CDR1 SSHAT and CDR2 FNYEAQ (reference sequence). The CDR3 reads CASTAYGFGRSETQYF. CDR3 nucleotide sequence: TGTGCCAGCACGGCGTACGGGTTCGGGAGGTCGGAGACCCAGTACTTC.

V usage is TRBV25-1 and J usage is TRBJ2-1; D may be TRBD1 (5 bases). CDR3 length equals 11 residues. V was pared by 4 bases and J by 14 bases, with 12 bases between. Germline values: CDR1 MGHDK, CDR2 SYGVNS. Here the CDR3 DNA reads TGTGCCAGCAGTGCGGCAGGGTGGGAGTTCTTC. Amino acids: CASSAAGWEFF.

The chain recombines TRBV11-2 with TRBJ2-2; D gene uncertain. CDR1 SGHAT and CDR2 FQNNGV come from the germline V gene. The V end lost 6 bases, the J end lost 0 bases, and 17 bases lay between the germline ends. This CDR3 is 17 amino acids long. The DNA of the CDR3 is TGTGCCAGCAGGAGACGGTCGACAATTGCGAACACCGGGGAGCTGTTTTTT. Protein: CASRRRSTIANTGELFF.

This clonotype was counted many times. This chain joins TRBV2 and TRBJ1-6, with TRBD1 matching over 8 bases. V trimming: 6 bases; J trimming: 2 bases; junction bases outside the gene matches: 3. CDR1 is SNHLY and CDR2 is FYNNEI in the germline V gene. CDR3 size: 15 residues. The CDR3 loop is CASRGQVAYNSPLHF. The DNA of the CDR3 is TGTGCCAGCAGGGGACAGGTAGCCTATAATTCACCCCTCCACTTT.

The chain has TRBV29-1 and TRBJ2-7; TRBD1 matches at 11 bases. The CDR3 is 13 residues long. The V segment lost 8 bases and the J segment 2 bases; nucleotides outside the gene matches: 5. CDR1 SQVTM and CDR2 ANQGSEA come from the germline V gene. In nucleotides, the CDR3 is TGCAGCCAGGACAGGGGGCGCGCCTACGAGCAGTACTTC. Translation: CSQDRGRAYEQYF.

This clonotype was picked up a small number of times. This chain connects TRBV20-1 to TRBJ2-7, with TRBD2 matching over 10 bases. With V trimmed by 6 bases and J by 7 bases, 9 bases remained unmatched. Germline V gene sequence: CDR1 DFQATT, CDR2 SNEGSKA (reference sequence). The CDR3 spans 13 residues. The CDR3 loop is CSALDLAGEEQYF. CDR3 nucleotide sequence: TGCAGTGCCCTGGACCTAGCGGGAGAAGAGCAGTACTTC.

Comment on this clonotype: A read error is possible here, since a much larger clone lies one base away. The gene calls are TRBV10-3 and TRBJ1-5; 9 bases align to TRBD1. The CDR3 is made up of 15 amino acids. CDR1 ENHRY and CDR2 SYGVKD come from the germline V gene. Here the CDR3 reads CATSPRDRENQPQHF. CDR3 coding DNA: TGTGCCACCAGTCCCCGGGACAGGGAAAATCAGCCCCAGCATTTT.

This clonotype was counted many times. V gene TRBV29-1 combines with J gene TRBJ1-4, with 12 bases identical to TRBD1. The CDR3 spans 16 residues. The J segment lost 8 bases and the V segment lost 7 bases, leaving 14 bases of the junction unmatched. Germline V lookup: CDR1 SQVTM, CDR2 ANQGSEA. The CDR3 DNA follows: TGCAGCGGCCAACCGGGACAGGGGGCGGTAGAAGAAAAACTGTTTTTT. It is translated as CSGQPGQGAVEEKLFF.

This clonotype occurred many times. The chain joins TRBV7-3 to TRBJ2-6; the D gene could be TRBD1 or TRBD2 (5 bases each). This CDR3 spans 15 amino acids. The germline V and J ends were trimmed by 3 bases and 2 bases, with 8 bases remaining between them. Germline V CDR1 and CDR2: SGHTA, FQGTGA. Written as DNA, the CDR3 is TGTGCCAGCAGCTTGGGGGAAGCTGGGGCCAACGTCCTGACTTTC. This gives the protein CASSLGEAGANVLTF.